Below, 17 T cell receptor beta chains from the same sample are listed, as sequenced in a study of cytomegalovirus exposure and HLA in healthy donors. TCRdb keeps only in-frame clones here, not all; method: immunoSEQ multiplex PCR. The table includes under 200,000 clones, about nine tenths detected once. The sequenced sample was PBMCs. These receptors came from a woman younger than 35 in good health and CMV-seropositive.

The chain joins TRBV5-4 to TRBJ1-4; 7 nucleotides agree with TRBD1. The CDR3 covers 17 residues. With V trimmed by 0 bases and J by 5 bases, 10 bases remained unmatched. Germline loops: CDR1 SGHNT, CDR2 YYREEE (reference sequence). The CDR3 DNA is TGTGCCAGCAGCTTGGCCAACAGGGGTAGAATCAATGAAAAACTGTTTTTT. Encoded protein: CASSLANRGRINEKLFF.

The V and J genes are TRBV13 and TRBJ2-7, with a tentative D call TRBD2 (6 bases). The CDR3 is 16 residues long. V gave up 5 bases and J gave up 3 bases, with 20 bases separating them. Germline CDR1 PRHDT, CDR2 FYEKMQ (reference sequence). The CDR3 loop is CASSPSPGDEGYEQYF. The CDR3, as DNA: TGTGCCAGCAGCCCTTCTCCGGGGGATGAGGGCTACGAGCAGTACTTC.

The rearrangement joins TRBV19 to TRBJ1-5; D gene unclear. Germline values: CDR1 LNHDA, CDR2 SQIVND (reference sequence). Between the trimmed V and J ends, which lost 3 bases and 0 bases, there was a span of 9 bases. This CDR3 has 15 residues. The CDR3 DNA is TGTGCCAGTAGTATCGGCGGCCATAGCAATCAGCCCCAGCATTTT. Protein product: CASSIGGHSNQPQHF.

J is TRBJ2-7 and V is TRBV28; TRBD1 matches at 11 bases. V dropped 4 bases and J dropped 6; count of bases not matched to a gene: 5. CDR3 size: 14 residues. Looked up from germline, CDR1 is MDHEN and CDR2 is SYDVKM. Here the CDR3 reads CASSSGQGAFEQYF. The DNA of the CDR3 is TGTGCCAGCAGTTCAGGACAGGGGGCTTTCGAGCAGTACTTC.

J is TRBJ2-7 and V is TRBV19; 10 nucleotides match TRBD1. J gave up 2 bases and V 7 bases, and 5 bases lay outside the gene matches. CDR3 length equals 14 residues. Per germline, CDR1 LNHDA and CDR2 SQIVND (reference sequence). CDR3 sequence reads: CASNSGTGAYEQYF. CDR3 DNA sequence: TGTGCCAGTAATTCAGGGACAGGGGCCTACGAGCAGTACTTC.

This chain uses TRBV4-3 with TRBJ1-5; D is perhaps TRBD1 (6 bases). This CDR3 region has 15 residues. Germline CDR1 is LGHNA and CDR2 is YSLEER. The V and J ends lost 0 bases and 7 bases respectively, with 13 bases between them. CDR3 amino acids: CASSQDLLQGQPQHF. DNA for the CDR3: TGCGCCAGCAGCCAAGATTTGCTACAGGGCCAGCCCCAGCATTTT.

This sequence joins TRBV6-5 and TRBJ1-1; D might be TRBD1 (5 bases). The CDR3 spans 12 residues. Trimming stripped 3 bases from V and 11 bases from J, with 13 bases between. In germline, CDR1 is MNHEY, CDR2 SVGAGI. Written as DNA, the CDR3 is TGTGCCAGCAGTTATGCACGGGGGACGGCTTTCTTT. It encodes CASSYARGTAFF.

CDR3 protein: CASSILVPQSMNTEAFF. Written as DNA, the CDR3 is TGTGCCAGCAGCATACTTGTCCCACAGAGTATGAACACTGAAGCTTTCTTT. The V call is TRBV7-3, the J call TRBJ1-1; unclear D gene. There are 17 residues in the CDR3. The V end lost 5 bases, the J end lost 0 bases, and 19 bases lay between the germline ends. Germline loops: CDR1 SGHTA, CDR2 FQGTGA.

This clone was recorded once. The chain joins TRBV12-5 to TRBJ1-1, with no clear D. Germline V gives CDR1 LGHNT, CDR2 FRNRAP. This CDR3 spans 13 amino acids. Trimming removed 7 bases at V and 3 bases at J, with 12 bases between. This CDR3 is CASDGRTHTEAFF. The CDR3, as DNA: TGTGCTAGTGATGGGAGAACTCACACTGAAGCTTTCTTT.

This sequence joins TRBV4-3 and TRBJ2-2, with D perhaps matching TRBD2 (6 bases). V lost 4 bases, J lost 0 bases, and 15 bases lay in between. From germline, CDR1 is LGHNA and CDR2 YSLEER. There are 17 residues in the CDR3. The CDR3 region has the DNA TGCGCCAGCAGCCCCTCATGGGGGGACGCGAACACCGGGGAGCTGTTTTTT. Translation: CASSPSWGDANTGELFF.

V and J are TRBV9 and TRBJ2-7, with D possibly being TRBD2 (5 bases). The CDR3 has 14 amino acids. Germline lookup yields CDR1 SGDLS and CDR2 YYNGEE. Trimming took off 0 bases at V and 1 base at J, with 8 bases between the two ends. In nucleotides, the CDR3 is TGTGCCAGCAGCGTAGGGGCGGGTTCCTACGAGCAGTACTTC. As protein: CASSVGAGSYEQYF.

The chain has TRBV5-1 and TRBJ2-7, with TRBD2 identical over 7 bases. The length of the CDR3 is 15 residues. The trim removed 7 bases at V and 3 bases at J, leaving 13 bases unmatched. Germline assignment: CDR1 SGHRS and CDR2 YFSETQ. CDR3 DNA: TGCGCCAGCTCCCTCACTAGCGTCCAGTTCTACGAGCAGTACTTC. This codes for CASSLTSVQFYEQYF.

This chain connects TRBV13 to TRBJ1-2; D is uncertain. The CDR3 is 16 amino acids. The germline V gene has CDR1 PRHDT and CDR2 FYEKMQ (reference sequence). V was clipped by 6 bases and J by 1 base, with 18 bases between them. CDR3 sequence (DNA): TGTGCCAGCAGTCCGCCAGTACCTCGAATTAACTATGGCTACACCTTC. Residues: CASSPPVPRINYGYTF. The entire variable domain, with the rest obtained from reference TRBV13 and TRBJ1-2, is as follows: AAGVIQSPRHLIKEKRETATLKCYPIPRHDTVYWYQQGPGQDPQFLISFYEKMQSDKGSIPDRFSAQQFSDYHSELNMSSLELGDSALYFCASSPPVPRINYGYTFGSGTRLTVV.

The chain couples TRBV9 to TRBJ2-7; 9 nucleotides match TRBD2. Germline trimming cut 0 bases from V and 4 bases from J; bases unmatched to any gene: 8. CDR3 size: 16 residues. Germline CDR1 is SGDLS and CDR2 is YYNGEE. The CDR3 coding sequence is TGTGCCAGCAGCGTAGGAAGTAGCGGGAGCGTTTACGAGCAGTACTTC. It specifies CASSVGSSGSVYEQYF.

The chain combines TRBV6-6 with TRBJ2-7; the match to TRBD1 covers 7 bases. The CDR3 is 15 residues long. V lost 0 bases to trimming and J lost 5 bases; unmatched junction nucleotides: 7. Germline loops: CDR1 MNHNY, CDR2 SVGAGI (reference sequence). CDR3 in DNA: TGTGCCAGCAGTTACTCAAGACAGGGATTCAACGAGCAGTACTTC. Its translation: CASSYSRQGFNEQYF.

V and J are TRBV4-3 and TRBJ1-3; D unresolved. The germline V and J ends were trimmed by 0 bases and 8 bases, with 17 bases remaining between them. The germline gives CDR1 LGHNA, CDR2 YSLEER. The CDR3 covers 16 residues. Here the CDR3 reads CASSQDLPRVGDTIYF. The DNA for the CDR3 is TGCGCCAGCAGCCAAGATCTCCCCCGGGTCGGGGACACCATATATTTT.

The J gene is TRBJ2-3, the V gene TRBV11-1, with 9 nucleotides matching TRBD2. The trim removed 5 bases at V and 5 bases at J, leaving 17 bases unmatched. Per the germline V gene, CDR1 is SGHAT and CDR2 is FQDESV (reference sequence). This CDR3 spans 18 amino acids. The CDR3 loop reads CASSPGVSGRGMIDTQYF. Written as DNA, the CDR3 is TGTGCCAGCAGCCCCGGGGTTAGCGGGAGAGGAATGATAGATACGCAGTATTTT.